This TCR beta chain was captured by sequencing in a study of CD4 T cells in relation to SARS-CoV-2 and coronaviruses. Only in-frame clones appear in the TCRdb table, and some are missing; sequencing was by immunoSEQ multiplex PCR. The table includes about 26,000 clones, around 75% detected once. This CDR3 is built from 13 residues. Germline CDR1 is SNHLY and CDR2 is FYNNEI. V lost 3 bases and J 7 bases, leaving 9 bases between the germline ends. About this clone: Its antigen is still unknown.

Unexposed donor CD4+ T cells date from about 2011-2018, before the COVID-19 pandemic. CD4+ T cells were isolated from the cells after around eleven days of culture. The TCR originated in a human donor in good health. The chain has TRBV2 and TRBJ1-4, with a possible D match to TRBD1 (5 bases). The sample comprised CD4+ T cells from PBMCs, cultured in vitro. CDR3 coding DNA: TGTGCCAGCAGTGACAGGGAGAGTGAAAAACTGTTTTTT. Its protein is CASSDRESEKLFF.